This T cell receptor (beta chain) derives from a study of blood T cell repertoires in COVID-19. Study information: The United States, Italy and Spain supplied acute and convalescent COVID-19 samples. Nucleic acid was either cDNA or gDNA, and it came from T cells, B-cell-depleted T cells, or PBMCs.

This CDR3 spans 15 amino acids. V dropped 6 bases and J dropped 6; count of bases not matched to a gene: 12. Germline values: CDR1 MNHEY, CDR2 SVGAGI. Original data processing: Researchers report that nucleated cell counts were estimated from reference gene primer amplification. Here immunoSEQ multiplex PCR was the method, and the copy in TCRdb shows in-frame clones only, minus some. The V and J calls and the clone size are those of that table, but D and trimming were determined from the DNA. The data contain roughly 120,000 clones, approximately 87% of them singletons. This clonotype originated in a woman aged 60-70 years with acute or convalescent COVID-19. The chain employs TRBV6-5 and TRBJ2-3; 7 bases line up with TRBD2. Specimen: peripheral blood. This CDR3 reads CASSLRLAPGDTQYF. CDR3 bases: TGTGCCAGCAGCCTAAGACTAGCCCCGGGCGATACGCAGTATTTT.